This TCR beta chain originates from a study of cytomegalovirus exposure and HLA in healthy donors. About the research overall: A prior study identified 100 million to 130 million unique TCR beta sequences from roughly 180 million T cells.

Germline CDR1 MDHEN, CDR2 SYDVKM. Trimming removed 1 base from V and 7 bases from J; junction bases left unmatched: 6. This CDR3 comprises 15 residues. Points from the study as a whole: From TCR beta sequences, most subjects' HLA-A and HLA-B alleles were reportedly predicted accurately.

This clone has a single count. Its antigen remains unidentified. Researchers ran the PCR with 60 Vbeta and 13 Jbeta primers. Assay used: immunoSEQ multiplex PCR; TCRdb lists only in-frame clones, some missing. The table includes approximately 100,000 clones, about 81% detected once. This clonotype was sampled from a man aged 18 to 30 in good health and CMV-seropositive. The chain has TRBV28 and TRBJ1-5, with 8 bases aligning to TRBD1. Sequencing was carried out using PBMCs. The CDR3 is CASSLLTGGVQPQHF. The CDR3 nucleotides read TGTGCCAGCAGTTTATTAACAGGGGGAGTCCAGCCCCAGCATTTT.